The next 8 T cell receptor beta chains were all read from a single sample in a study of vaccination and CD4 T cells after COVID-19. Treatment meaning: approximately 9-day PBMC culture with coronavirus spike peptide pools or control peptides (ViraFEST assay). Cultured CD4+ T cell DNA was sequenced using the Oncomine TCR Beta short-read assay. A single record per CDR3 protein comes from TCRdb applying MiXCR to the PCR reads. The sample has 20,000 to 25,000 distinct CDR3 sequences, about 68% seen once. Antigen specificity for these receptors is unknown. The specimen sequenced was CD4+ T cells from blood, cultured in vitro. The source of these receptors is a human donor who had recovered from COVID-19.

The rearrangement joins TRBV2 to TRBJ1-5, with D possibly being TRBD1 (5 bases). Per the germline V gene, CDR1 is SNHLY and CDR2 is FYNNEI. This CDR3 contains 15 residues. With 8 bases removed from V and 0 bases from J, the gap between germline ends came to 14 bases. CDR3 protein: CASGGTGNSNQPQHF. The CDR3 nucleotides are TGTGCCAGCGGGGGGACGGGGAATAGCAATCAGCCCCAGCATTTT.

This rearrangement joins TRBV19 to TRBJ2-5; 8 bases align to TRBD1. The CDR3 extends over 15 amino acids. Per germline, CDR1 LNHDA and CDR2 SQIVND (reference sequence). The J segment lost 5 bases and the V segment lost 5 bases, leaving 10 bases of the junction unmatched. The CDR3 region has the DNA TGTGCCAGTAGTTCCCAGGGGGCGGATGTTGAGACCCAGTACTTC. Translating gives CASSSQGADVETQYF.

The gene calls are TRBV7-6 and TRBJ1-6; 7 nucleotides match TRBD1. The junction had 10 bases not matched to a gene; V was cut back by 5 bases and J by 9 bases. CDR3 length: 15 residues. CDR1 and CDR2 (germline): SGHVS, FNYEAQ. The CDR3 here is CASSRQGDRSSPLHF. CDR3 nucleotides: TGTGCCAGCAGCCGACAGGGTGATAGGAGTTCACCCCTCCACTTT.

This clonotype is a singleton in its sample. The chain carries TRBV6-5 and TRBJ1-5; TRBD1 aligns across 7 bases. J was trimmed by 15 bases and V by 4 bases; bases with no gene match: 18. This CDR3 region has 15 residues. Germline assignment: CDR1 MNHEY and CDR2 SVGAGI. The CDR3 region is CASSSLGTDRGEAHF. CDR3 DNA sequence: TGTGCCAGCAGTTCTTTGGGGACAGATAGAGGTGAGGCGCATTTT.

V and J are TRBV7-8 and TRBJ1-5, with a tentative D call TRBD1 (5 bases). The CDR3 runs to 14 residues. V dropped 0 bases and J dropped 2 bases, with 5 bases sitting between them. Looked up from germline, CDR1 is SGHVS and CDR2 is FQNEAQ. The CDR3 reads CASSLAGGNQPQHF. The DNA of the CDR3 is TGTGCCAGCAGCTTAGCAGGGGGCAATCAGCCCCAGCATTTT.

The rearrangement joins TRBV7-8 to TRBJ1-5; D remains unclear. Germline CDR1 reads SGHVS; CDR2 reads FQNEAQ. Trimming removed 10 bases from V and 1 base from J, with 8 bases in between. The CDR3 is 12 amino acids. The CDR3 loop is CATSTSNQPQHF. The CDR3 DNA reads TGTGCCACCTCGACGAGCAATCAGCCCCAGCATTTT.

The chain carries TRBV6-2 or TRBV6-3 and TRBJ1-1; perhaps TRBD1 as D (5 bases). V was pared by 4 bases and J by 0 bases, with 24 bases between. The CDR3 runs 19 residues. Germline CDR1 is MNHEY and CDR2 is SVGEGT. CDR3 protein: CASSSPRGGNGGMNTEAFF. CDR3 nucleotide sequence: TGTGCCAGCAGTTCCCCTCGGGGGGGGAATGGTGGAATGAACACTGAAGCTTTCTTT.

The chain employs TRBV6-4 and TRBJ2-1; TRBD2 agrees at 11 bases. This CDR3 spans 15 amino acids. Trimming at V came to 5 bases and at J to 10 bases, leaving 10 bases not matched to a gene. Germline CDR1 reads MRHNA; CDR2 reads SNTAGT. The CDR3 DNA reads TGTGCCAGCAGTCTACGGGGACTAGCGGTGACCGAGCAGTTCTTC. This sequence encodes CASSLRGLAVTEQFF.